The rows below give T cell receptor beta chains drawn from one sample of a study of blood T cell repertoires in COVID-19. Assay used: immunoSEQ multiplex PCR; TCRdb lists only in-frame clones, some missing. This sample has about 260,000 clones, with roughly 86% found just once. Source material: peripheral blood. Source of these receptors: a human donor in a cohort sampled during active COVID-19. Both conserved end residues are part of each CDR3. The D gene is left open where the match is weak. Size is omitted from some rows. Given values are once, few, many or a class for expanded clones.

DNA | CDR3 | size | J | D | V
TGTGCCAGCAGCCCGGACAAGACAGGGGGCTACAATCAGCCCCAGCATTTT | CASSPDKTGGYNQPQHF | - | TRBJ1-5 | TRBD1 | TRBV3-1/TRBV3-2
TGTGCCATCAGTCCAGGGGGAAGCAATCAGCCCCAGCATTTT | CAISPGGSNQPQHF | - | TRBJ1-5 | TRBD1 | TRBV10-3
TGTGCCAGCAGTCCCAGGAGGGGAGGAGGTGAGCAGTACTTC | CASSPRRGGGEQYF | - | TRBJ2-7 | - | TRBV27
TGTGCCAGCAGCACGACCCTAGCCCCGACAGGGGGCACTGAAGCTTTCTTT | CASSTTLAPTGGTEAFF | - | TRBJ1-1 | TRBD1 | TRBV7-9
TGCGCCAGCAACCCTTACCCGTCCGGGAGCTCTGGGGCCAACGTCCTGACTTTC | CASNPYPSGSSGANVLTF | - | TRBJ2-6 | - | TRBV23-1
TGTGCCAGCAGCTTGGGGGGCCGGGACAGATATGGCTACACCTTC | CASSLGGRDRYGYTF | - | TRBJ1-2 | TRBD1 | TRBV7-9
TGTGCCAGCAGACCGCACCGGGACACTCCCAGTGAGCAGTACTTC | CASRPHRDTPSEQYF | - | TRBJ2-7 | - | TRBV27
TGTGCCAGCAGGGAACAGGGGATGGAAGGCTACACCTTC | CASREQGMEGYTF | - | TRBJ1-2 | TRBD1 | TRBV13
TGTGCCAGCAGCTCGCCAAGACAGCGCACAGATACGCAGTATTTT | CASSSPRQRTDTQYF | - | TRBJ2-3 | - | TRBV7-2
TGTGCCAGCCGACAGGCGCCAACCCCAAGTAACATTCAGTACTTC | CASRQAPTPSNIQYF | - | TRBJ2-4 | - | TRBV28
TGTGCCAGCAGCCTAGGGACAGGGGGCGACTATGGCTACACCTTC | CASSLGTGGDYGYTF | - | TRBJ1-2 | TRBD1 | TRBV9
TGTGCCAGCAGTTTAGGGCAGCACTATGGCTACACCTTC | CASSLGQHYGYTF | few | TRBJ1-2 | - | TRBV28
TGTGCCAGCAGGACACGACAGGGTACCAACCTATATCAGCCCCAGCATTTT | CASRTRQGTNLYQPQHF | - | TRBJ1-5 | TRBD1 | TRBV28
TGTGCCAGCAGTACGCCGGGGGATCCCCTCTCCTACGAGCAGTACTTC | CASSTPGDPLSYEQYF | - | TRBJ2-7 | - | TRBV28
TGTGCCAGCAGCCAAGCTTCGCGGGAGGACACCGGGGAGCTGTTTTTT | CASSQASREDTGELFF | few | TRBJ2-2 | TRBD2 | TRBV3-1/TRBV3-2
TGTGCCAGCAGTCCTGACTTAAGCTACGAGCAGTACTTC | CASSPDLSYEQYF | - | TRBJ2-7 | - | TRBV27
TGTGCCAGCAGTAGGACAGGGGCAGTGGACACTGAAGCTTTCTTT | CASSRTGAVDTEAFF | few | TRBJ1-1 | TRBD1 | TRBV6-5
TGTGCCAGCAGCGAAGAGACAGAAACTGAAGCTTTCTTT | CASSEETETEAFF | - | TRBJ1-1 | - | TRBV9
TGTGCCAGCAGTTTCTGGGAGAGCGGGAGGGCAGGAGAGACCCAGTACTTC | CASSFWESGRAGETQYF | once | TRBJ2-5 | TRBD2 | TRBV28
TGTGCCAGCAGTTACTCAGCGGGACCCTACGAGCAGTACTTC | CASSYSAGPYEQYF | - | TRBJ2-7 | TRBD2 | TRBV6-2/TRBV6-3
TGTGCCAGCAGTAGCACAGGGGGCGTGGGCACTGAAGCTTTCTTT | CASSSTGGVGTEAFF | once | TRBJ1-1 | TRBD1 | TRBV27
TGTGCCATCAGTGACCCTTACAGGGCTGCTGAAGCTTTCTTT | CAISDPYRAAEAFF | - | TRBJ1-1 | - | TRBV10-3
TGTGCCAGCTCGCCTACAGGGGGGAGAGTAGATACGCAGTATTTT | CASSPTGGRVDTQYF | - | TRBJ2-3 | TRBD1 | TRBV18
TGTGCCAGCAGTAGACTAGCGGGAGTTGTAGAGACCCAGTACTTC | CASSRLAGVVETQYF | - | TRBJ2-5 | TRBD2 | TRBV2
TGTGCCAGCAGTTACTCCACAGGGATCGACGAGCAGTACTTC | CASSYSTGIDEQYF | - | TRBJ2-7 | - | TRBV6-5
TGTGCCAGCAGCCGATGGGACAGAGGAGGAGAGACCCAGTACTTC | CASSRWDRGGETQYF | - | TRBJ2-5 | TRBD1 | TRBV14
TGTGCCAGCAGTGAGATCGACAGAGCCCCCACAGGAGCTTTCTTT | CASSEIDRAPTGAFF | few | TRBJ1-1 | - | TRBV6-1
TGTGCCAGCAGCCCCAGCCGGGACAGCCAGGGTTACGAGCAGTACTTC | CASSPSRDSQGYEQYF | - | TRBJ2-7 | TRBD1 | TRBV7-2
TGCGCCAGCAGACCGACTGCACTAGTGGGCGACGAGCAGTACTTC | CASRPTALVGDEQYF | - | TRBJ2-7 | - | TRBV5-1
TGTGCCACCAGAGAGATGGACAGGGACTATGGCTACACCTTC | CATREMDRDYGYTF | - | TRBJ1-2 | TRBD1 | TRBV24-1
TGTGCCAGCAGCCAAGATCTTGGAGCTAACTATGGCTACACCTTC | CASSQDLGANYGYTF | once | TRBJ1-2 | - | TRBV14
TGTGCCGAGCGAGGGGGGGATAAGGATGGCTACACCTTC | CAERGGDKDGYTF | few | TRBJ1-2 | - | TRBV28
TGTGCCAGCTCGCTAAATCGGGACAGTCCTAAGGCTGAAGCTTTCTTT | CASSLNRDSPKAEAFF | - | TRBJ1-1 | TRBD1 | TRBV18
TGTGCCAGCAGTGATCTTAAACAGGGGAAAGATGGCTACACCTTC | CASSDLKQGKDGYTF | - | TRBJ1-2 | TRBD1 | TRBV2
TGTGCCAGCAGCTCCTGGGACAGTCACTCTGGGGCCAACGTCCTGACTTTC | CASSSWDSHSGANVLTF | - | TRBJ2-6 | TRBD1 | TRBV7-3
TGTGCCAGCAGCTTCGACAGTTCCTATGGCTACACCTTC | CASSFDSSYGYTF | - | TRBJ1-2 | - | TRBV5-4
TGTGCCAGCTCACCCTTCGACATGATCTCTGGAAACACCATATATTTT | CASSPFDMISGNTIYF | few | TRBJ1-3 | - | TRBV18
TGTGCCAGCAGCCGCCGGGGATTCAATCAGCCCCAGCATTTT | CASSRRGFNQPQHF | - | TRBJ1-5 | - | TRBV27
TGTGCTAGTGGTTTGGGACTAGCGGGGTTGACAGATACGCAGTATTTT | CASGLGLAGLTDTQYF | - | TRBJ2-3 | TRBD2 | TRBV12-5
TGCAGTGCTGGTGGGGGCGGGGGTCCGAACACTGAAGCTTTCTTT | CSAGGGGGPNTEAFF | - | TRBJ1-1 | - | TRBV20-1
TGTGCCACCAGCAGAGTTAGGCGGGGATTAACGAACACTGAAGCTTTCTTT | CATSRVRRGLTNTEAFF | - | TRBJ1-1 | - | TRBV15
TGTGCCAGCAGCCCTACAGGGTCAACTAATGAAAAACTGTTTTTT | CASSPTGSTNEKLFF | - | TRBJ1-4 | - | TRBV6-2/TRBV6-3
TGTGCCAGCAGCCCCCGGACAGGGATCAGCAATCAGCCCCAGCATTTT | CASSPRTGISNQPQHF | once | TRBJ1-5 | TRBD1 | TRBV7-2
TGCGCCAGCAGCTTGGGGACTACACTACAAGAGACCCAGTACTTC | CASSLGTTLQETQYF | - | TRBJ2-5 | - | TRBV5-1
TGTGCCAGCAGCTTAGATCAATTCGCAGGGTGGACCTTC | CASSLDQFAGWTF | - | TRBJ1-2 | - | TRBV11-2
TGTGCCAGCAGCTTGAACAGTGAAGGCTACACCTTC | CASSLNSEGYTF | - | TRBJ1-2 | - | TRBV5-6
TGTGCCAGCAGTTATCGAGGACAGGGGGCGGACGGCTACACCTTC | CASSYRGQGADGYTF | - | TRBJ1-2 | TRBD1 | TRBV6-6
TGTGCCAGTAGTAACGAGGGACAGGGCTCCCACAATGAGCAGTTCTTC | CASSNEGQGSHNEQFF | - | TRBJ2-1 | TRBD1 | TRBV19
TGTGCCAGCAGCTTCACGTCAGGGTCCTACAATGAGCAGTTCTTC | CASSFTSGSYNEQFF | - | TRBJ2-1 | - | TRBV5-6
TGTGCCAGTAGTTCGAGGGATCTCCAAGAGACCCAGTACTTC | CASSSRDLQETQYF | - | TRBJ2-5 | - | TRBV19
TGTGCCAGCAGCTTAGGGGGGAGCTCCTATAATTCACCCCTCCACTTT | CASSLGGSSYNSPLHF | - | TRBJ1-6 | - | TRBV7-3
TGTGCCAGCAATCTACAGGGGGCGGCTGAAGCTTTCTTT | CASNLQGAAEAFF | - | TRBJ1-1 | TRBD1 | TRBV6-5
TGTGCCTGGAGTAAAGGGGCAGGGGAGGGTCAGCCCCAGCATTTT | CAWSKGAGEGQPQHF | - | TRBJ1-5 | - | TRBV30
TGTGCCAGCAGTTTAGACAGGGGCCCAAGAAGCGAGCAGTACTTC | CASSLDRGPRSEQYF | once | TRBJ2-7 | TRBD1 | TRBV27
TGTGCCAGCAGTGACACACGGACAGGGTGGGATGAAAAACTGTTTTTT | CASSDTRTGWDEKLFF | - | TRBJ1-4 | TRBD1 | TRBV25-1